This record covers a single TCR beta chain. The CDR3 extends over 16 amino acids. V was clipped by 2 bases and J by 5 bases; unmatched bases: 7. Per germline, CDR1 MNHEY and CDR2 SVGEGT. This specimen comes from a study of blood T cell repertoires in COVID-19. Across the whole study: Both acute and convalescent COVID-19 samples were obtained from the United States, Italy and Spain. In each case, the material was cDNA or gDNA derived from T cells, B-cell-depleted T cells, or PBMCs.

Method: immunoSEQ multiplex PCR; TCRdb's copy keeps in-frame clones and lacks some. The table records 200,000 to 250,000 clones, more than 70% of them present only once. Sequenced input: peripheral blood. The chain combines TRBV6-2 or TRBV6-3 with TRBJ2-3, with 10 bases aligning to TRBD2. This sequence originates from a woman between 55 and 75 years old with acute or convalescent COVID-19. The CDR3 here is CASSYRLAGEVDTQYF. CDR3 nucleotide sequence: TGTGCCAGCAGTTACCGGCTAGCGGGAGAGGTAGATACGCAGTATTTT.